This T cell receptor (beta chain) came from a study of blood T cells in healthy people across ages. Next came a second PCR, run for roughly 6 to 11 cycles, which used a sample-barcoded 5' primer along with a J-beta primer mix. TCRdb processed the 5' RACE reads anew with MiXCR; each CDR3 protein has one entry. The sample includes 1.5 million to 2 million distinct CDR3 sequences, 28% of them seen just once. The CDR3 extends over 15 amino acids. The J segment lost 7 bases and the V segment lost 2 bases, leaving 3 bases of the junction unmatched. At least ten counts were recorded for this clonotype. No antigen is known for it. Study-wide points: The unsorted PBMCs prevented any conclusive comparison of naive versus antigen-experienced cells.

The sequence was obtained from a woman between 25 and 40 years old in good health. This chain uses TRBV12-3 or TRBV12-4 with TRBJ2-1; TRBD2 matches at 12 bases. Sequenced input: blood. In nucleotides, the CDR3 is TGTGCCAGCAGTTTACGACTAGCGGGAGAAAATGAGCAGTTCTTC. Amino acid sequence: CASSLRLAGENEQFF.